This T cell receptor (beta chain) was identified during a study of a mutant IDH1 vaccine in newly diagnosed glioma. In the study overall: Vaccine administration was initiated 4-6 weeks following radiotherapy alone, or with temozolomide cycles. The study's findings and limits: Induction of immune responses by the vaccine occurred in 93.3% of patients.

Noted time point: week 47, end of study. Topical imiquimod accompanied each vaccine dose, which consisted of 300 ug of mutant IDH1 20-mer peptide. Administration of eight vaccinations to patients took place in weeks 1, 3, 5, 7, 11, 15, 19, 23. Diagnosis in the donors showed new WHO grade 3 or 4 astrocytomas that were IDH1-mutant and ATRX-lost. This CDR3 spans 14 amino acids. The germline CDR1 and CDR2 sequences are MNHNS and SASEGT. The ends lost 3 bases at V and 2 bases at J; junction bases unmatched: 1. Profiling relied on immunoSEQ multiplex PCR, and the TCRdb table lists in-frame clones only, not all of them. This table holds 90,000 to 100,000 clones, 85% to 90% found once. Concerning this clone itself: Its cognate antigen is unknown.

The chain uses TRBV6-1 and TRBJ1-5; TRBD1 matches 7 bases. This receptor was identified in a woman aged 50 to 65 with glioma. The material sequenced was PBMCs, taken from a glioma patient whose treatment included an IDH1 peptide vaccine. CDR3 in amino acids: CASSDQGGNQPQHF. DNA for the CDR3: TGTGCCAGCAGTGACCAGGGGGGCAATCAGCCCCAGCATTTT.